This TCR beta chain was observed in a study of identical twins. General study findings and limits: Findings came from cross-sectional statistics, without long-term follow-up of donors. Twin pairs' shared out-of-frame alpha sequences were enriched in low generation probability.

There were only healthy Caucasians among the donors. With template switching, a universal primer site was added, and the cDNA carried unique molecular identifiers. TCRdb analysed the 5' RACE reads with MiXCR anew, one entry per CDR3 protein. Of some 600,000 distinct CDR3 sequences in the sample, about 7% were seen once. As for this clonotype: Its cognate antigen is unknown.

The CDR3 contains 13 residues. Germline CDR1 reads ENHRY; CDR2 reads SYGVKD. The ends were cut back, 6 bases at V and 1 base at J, with 9 bases in the middle. The same sample was also studied in work on yellow fever vaccine responses in identical twins.

The sequence came from a woman aged 18 to 35 in good health. The chain uses TRBV10-3 and TRBJ1-1; D unclear. The source material was PBMCs. CDR3 protein: CAIRQLSNTEAFF. The CDR3 nucleotides are TGTGCCATCAGACAGCTCTCGAACACTGAAGCTTTCTTT.